This T cell receptor (beta chain) was retrieved from a study of metastatic and nonmetastatic thyroid tumors. This clone was recorded many times. The target antigen is unknown. In the study's own analysis: Across clinicopathological groups, CDR3 differences served as the basis for building a distant-metastasis classifier for papillary thyroid cancer. TCRdb re-called the PCR reads with MiXCR. For this entry, the V and J calls and clone size follow TCRdb and not the study's own pipeline. The table lists roughly 98,000 clones, about 16% of them singletons. The ends lost 5 bases at V and 6 bases at J; junction bases unmatched: 11. The CDR3 has 16 amino acids. CDR1 and CDR2 from the germline V gene are LNHDA and SQIVND (reference sequence). Among the patients, none had received any treatment before thyroid surgery. Findings and limits, study-wide: Reportedly, malignant thyroid tumors had significantly higher TCR beta diversity than benign nodules, in blood and tumor.

This clonotype was sampled from a female donor with papillary thyroid cancer or a benign thyroid nodule (not recorded which). Some clones in this sample may be carry-over from other donors' samples. The sample comprised blood. The chain links TRBV19 to TRBJ2-2, with 8 bases that match TRBD2. The CDR3 region has the DNA TGTGCCAGTAGTGTCTTGGGACTAGGCTTGGCCGGGGAGCTGTTTTTT. Its translation: CASSVLGLGLAGELFF.